The rows below give T cell receptor beta chains drawn from one sample of a study of blood T cell repertoires in COVID-19. Produced via immunoSEQ multiplex PCR; TCRdb's table is partial and in-frame only. The sample has over 55,000 clones; roughly 80% are singletons. The source material was PBMCs or T cells enriched from blood (not recorded which). These receptors all come from a middle-aged woman with acute COVID-19. Both conserved end residues are part of each CDR3. Fields, in order: J gene, clone size, D gene, CDR3 length, V gene, CDR3 DNA, CDR3 protein. A D gene is named only where the DNA matches it firmly. Size is stated for part of the rows, as once, few or many counts, or as a class when the clone is expanded.

>TRBJ1-1|few|.|14|TRBV3-1/TRBV3-2
TGTGCCAGCAACCACGAGGGGGGGGACACTGAAGCTTTCTTT
CASNHEGGDTEAFF
>TRBJ1-3|.|.|14|TRBV6-1
TGTGCCAGCAGTGATCCAGTCTCTGGAAACACCATATATTTT
CASSDPVSGNTIYF
>TRBJ2-2|.|TRBD1|14|TRBV6-5
TGTGCCAGCAGTATACAGGGGTACACCGGGGAGCTGTTTTTT
CASSIQGYTGELFF
>TRBJ1-6|.|.|13|TRBV12-3/TRBV12-4
TGTGCCAGCAGTTTACAGGGCGCATCGCCCCTCCACTTT
CASSLQGASPLHF
>TRBJ2-2|.|.|12|TRBV19
TGTGCCAGTAGTATAGATAACGGGGAGCTGTTTTTT
CASSIDNGELFF
>TRBJ2-7|few|.|13|TRBV10-3
TGTGCCATCAGTGAAGGGACACCGTACGAGCAGTACTTC
CAISEGTPYEQYF
>TRBJ2-6|.|TRBD1|16|TRBV2
TGTGCCAGCAGTGCACAGGGGGCGCAAGGGGCCAACGTCCTGACTTTC
CASSAQGAQGANVLTF
>TRBJ1-2|.|TRBD1|12|TRBV19
TGTGCCAGTATTACAGGGGAGAGTGGCTACACCTTC
CASITGESGYTF
>TRBJ2-3|.|.|16|TRBV11-2
TGTGCCAGCAGCTTGGGGGGTTGGGAGGATGGAGATACGCAGTATTTT
CASSLGGWEDGDTQYF
>TRBJ2-5|.|.|14|TRBV7-8
TGTGCCAGCAGCTTTCTCCGTCGGGGAGAGACCCAGTACTTC
CASSFLRRGETQYF
>TRBJ2-1|.|TRBD1|14|TRBV3-1/TRBV3-2
TGTGCCAGCCAGCAGACAGGGGGCGTGAATGAGCAGTTCTTC
CASQQTGGVNEQFF
>TRBJ2-3|.|.|13|TRBV20-1
TGCAGTGCTAGTCACGGGGAGACAGATACGCAGTATTTT
CSASHGETDTQYF
>TRBJ1-3|few|TRBD1|14|TRBV3-1/TRBV3-2
TGTGCCAGCAGTCTCGGGGACAGCAGAAACACCATATATTTT
CASSLGDSRNTIYF
>TRBJ1-1|.|.|12|TRBV29-1
TGCAGCGTTGAATACGGAGCCGATGAAGCTTTCTTT
CSVEYGADEAFF
>TRBJ2-1|.|TRBD1|17|TRBV4-2
TGTGCCAGCAGCCAAGAGAGAGCTGGGCAGGGGGCTAATGAGCAGTTCTTC
CASSQERAGQGANEQFF
>TRBJ1-1|.|TRBD1|15|TRBV19
TGTGCCAGTAGTACGTTGACAGGGATGGGGTTAGAAGCTTTCTTT
CASSTLTGMGLEAFF
>TRBJ1-5|.|.|14|TRBV5-6
TGTGCCAGCAGCTTGGGGCAGGGATATCAGCCCCAGCATTTT
CASSLGQGYQPQHF
>TRBJ1-1|.|.|17|TRBV27
TGTGCCAGCAGTCCCTCCCGACAGCTAATTATGAACACTGAAGCTTTCTTT
CASSPSRQLIMNTEAFF
>TRBJ2-1|.|.|20|TRBV3-1/TRBV3-2
TGTGCCAGCAGCCAAGTTTTAGGAGGGCCTCCCTCCCACTCCTACAATGAGCAGTTCTTC
CASSQVLGGPPSHSYNEQFF
>TRBJ2-2|.|TRBD1|13|TRBV5-1
TGCGCCAGCATAGACAGGGCAGCCGGGGAGCTGTTTTTT
CASIDRAAGELFF
>TRBJ1-1|.|.|13|TRBV28
TGTGCCAGCAGAGCCCCCCGGGGCACTGAAGCTTTCTTT
CASRAPRGTEAFF
>TRBJ2-4|.|TRBD1|13|TRBV3-1/TRBV3-2
TGTGCCAGCAGCCAAGATTGGGGCAGGGGGCAGTACTTC
CASSQDWGRGQYF
>TRBJ1-2|few|TRBD1|13|TRBV5-1
TGCGCCAGCAGCTCCCGACAGGGCTATGGCTACACCTTC
CASSSRQGYGYTF
>TRBJ2-1|.|TRBD2|15|TRBV25-1
TGTGCCAGCAGTGACGGGACTAGCGGCGACAATGAGCAGTTCTTC
CASSDGTSGDNEQFF
>TRBJ1-1|.|TRBD1|15|TRBV5-1
TGCGCCAGCAGCGCCGGGACAGGTTCCTGGGCTGAAGCTTTCTTT
CASSAGTGSWAEAFF
>TRBJ1-5|once|.|15|TRBV19
TGTGCCAGTAAAGTCGGGAGCAAGATTTATCAGCCCCAGCATTTT
CASKVGSKIYQPQHF
>TRBJ1-1|.|.|14|TRBV3-1/TRBV3-2
TGTGCCAGCAGCTACAGGGTGGGGAACACTGAAGCTTTCTTT
CASSYRVGNTEAFF
>TRBJ1-2|.|.|13|TRBV11-2
TGTGCCAGCAGCTTAGAATTAATCTATGGCTACACCTTC
CASSLELIYGYTF
>TRBJ1-5|.|TRBD1|14|TRBV7-8
TGTGCCAGCAGCGGGGGACAGAGCAATCAGCCCCAGCATTTT
CASSGGQSNQPQHF
>TRBJ2-3|.|.|14|TRBV24-1
TGTGCCACCAGTGAACCCGACTCCACAGATACGCAGTATTTT
CATSEPDSTDTQYF
>TRBJ1-5|.|.|14|TRBV28
TGTGCCAGCAGCTACACAGGGAGGGATCAGCCCCAGCATTTT
CASSYTGRDQPQHF
>TRBJ2-5|.|TRBD1|15|TRBV13
TGTGCCAGCAGCTTTAGTGGGACAGGCCAAGAGACCCAGTACTTC
CASSFSGTGQETQYF
>TRBJ2-5|.|TRBD2|16|TRBV11-3
TGTGCCAGCAGCTTAGGAGCGGGGGGGCCCCGAGAGACCCAGTACTTC
CASSLGAGGPRETQYF
>TRBJ1-3|.|.|15|TRBV10-3
TGTGCCACCTCCCCCCGGGAACTGGTTGGAAACACCATATATTTT
CATSPRELVGNTIYF
>TRBJ2-7|few|.|14|TRBV7-8
TGTGCCAGCAGCTTAGACTATCTAGCCTACGAGCAGTACTTC
CASSLDYLAYEQYF
>TRBJ1-3|.|TRBD1|17|TRBV6-6
TGTGCCAGCAGTCTGGGGGGACAGGGATTGGGCGGAAACACCATATATTTT
CASSLGGQGLGGNTIYF
>TRBJ2-7|.|.|12|TRBV12-3/TRBV12-4
TGTGCCAGCAGCTGGGGGGGGCTGGAGCAGTACTTC
CASSWGGLEQYF
>TRBJ1-6|.|TRBD1|16|TRBV7-8
TGTGCCAGCAGCCATGCAGGGGGCCTTAGAAATTCACCCCTCCACTTT
CASSHAGGLRNSPLHF
>TRBJ1-5|.|.|14|TRBV28
TGTGCCAGCAGTTTGGGGGGTACCAATCAGCCCCAGCATTTT
CASSLGGTNQPQHF
>TRBJ1-4|.|.|12|TRBV29-1
TGCGCAAGCGTGGATTATAAGGAAAAACTGTTTTTT
CASVDYKEKLFF
>TRBJ1-1|.|.|18|TRBV28
TGTGCCAGCAGTTTGGCCCCCAGAGGCCCAGAAATGAACACTGAAGCTTTCTTT
CASSLAPRGPEMNTEAFF
>TRBJ2-3|.|.|13|TRBV27
TGTGCCAGCAGTCCCCCGCGAACAGATACGCAGTATTTT
CASSPPRTDTQYF
>TRBJ1-5|.|TRBD1|14|TRBV28
TGTGCCAGCAGTTTCGACAGGGGGCCCCAGCCCCAGCATTTT
CASSFDRGPQPQHF
>TRBJ2-1|.|.|14|TRBV3-1/TRBV3-2
TGTGCCAGCAGCCAGACTGCTAAGGCGGGTGAGCAGTTCTTC
CASSQTAKAGEQFF
>TRBJ2-3|.|.|14|TRBV9
TGTGCCAGCAGCGCGACGACTAGCACAGATACGCAGTATTTT
CASSATTSTDTQYF
>TRBJ2-3|.|.|16|TRBV5-4
TGTGCCAGCAGCCCAGCCGGGACATCTAGCACAGATACGCAGTATTTT
CASSPAGTSSTDTQYF
>TRBJ2-1|.|TRBD2|15|TRBV5-4
TGTGCCAGCAGCTTGAGGCTAGCGGGGAGGAATGAGCAGTTCTTC
CASSLRLAGRNEQFF
>TRBJ1-1|.|.|13|TRBV5-1
TGCGCCAGCAGCTTGACAGGGAGAACTGAAGCTTTCTTT
CASSLTGRTEAFF
>TRBJ1-5|.|TRBD1|13|TRBV28
TGTGCCAGCACAACAGGGGGGCATCAGCCCCAGCATTTT
CASTTGGHQPQHF
>TRBJ2-2|.|TRBD2|16|TRBV4-1
TGCGCCAGCAGCCAAGGTCCAGCGGGAGCCACCGGGGAGCTGTTTTTT
CASSQGPAGATGELFF
>TRBJ1-1|.|TRBD1|12|TRBV19
TGTGCCAGTACCACAGGGGGCACTGAAGCTTTCTTT
CASTTGGTEAFF
>TRBJ2-2|few|TRBD2|16|TRBV4-1
TGCGCCAGCAGCCGAAGCCGGGGGGAGGTCACCGGGGAGCTGTTTTTT
CASSRSRGEVTGELFF
>TRBJ2-7|once|TRBD2|16|TRBV4-1
TGCGCCAGCAGCCAAGAATTCCGGGGAGGGTCCTACGAGCAGTACTTC
CASSQEFRGGSYEQYF
>TRBJ1-2|.|TRBD1|13|TRBV12-3/TRBV12-4
TGTGCCAGCAGGGGACAGTTCTATTGGGGCTACACCTTC
CASRGQFYWGYTF
>TRBJ2-2|.|.|17|TRBV18
TGTGCCAGCTCACCCGGAGTACTGGGGCAGAACACCGGGGAGCTGTTTTTT
CASSPGVLGQNTGELFF
>TRBJ1-5|.|.|15|TRBV3-1/TRBV3-2
TGTGCCAGCAGCCAAGCACGGACAGGCAATCAGCCCCAGCATTTT
CASSQARTGNQPQHF
>TRBJ2-3|.|.|17|TRBV11-2
TGTGCCAGCAGCTCCCGGTTGAGACAGTATCCTCCCAGGACGCAGTATTTT
CASSSRLRQYPPRTQYF